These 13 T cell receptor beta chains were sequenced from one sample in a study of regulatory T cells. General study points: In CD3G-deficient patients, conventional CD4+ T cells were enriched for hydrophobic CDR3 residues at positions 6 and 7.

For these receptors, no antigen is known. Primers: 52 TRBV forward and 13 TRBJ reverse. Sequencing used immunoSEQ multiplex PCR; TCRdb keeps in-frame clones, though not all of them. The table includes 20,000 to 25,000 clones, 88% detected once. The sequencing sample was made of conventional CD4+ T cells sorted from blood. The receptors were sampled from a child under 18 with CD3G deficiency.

In DNA form, the CDR3 reads TGTGCCAGCAGTCGCCGGACTAGCGGGAACTACAATGAGCAGTTCTTC. Translating it yields CASSRRTSGNYNEQFF. This chain joins TRBV28 and TRBJ2-1; 12 nucleotides match TRBD2. Germline lookup yields CDR1 MDHEN and CDR2 SYDVKM. The CDR3 totals 16 residues. J gave up 3 bases and V 5 bases, and 5 bases lay outside the gene matches.

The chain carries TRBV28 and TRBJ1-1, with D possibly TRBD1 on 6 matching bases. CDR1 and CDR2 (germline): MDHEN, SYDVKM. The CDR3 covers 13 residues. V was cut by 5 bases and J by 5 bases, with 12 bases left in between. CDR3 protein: CASSRGERTEAFF. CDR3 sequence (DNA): TGTGCCAGCAGTAGGGGGGAGAGGACTGAAGCTTTCTTT.

The CDR3 coding sequence is TGTGCCAGCAGCTTGTCCCCGTCGTGGGGCTCGACAGATACGCAGTATTTT. It codes for CASSLSPSWGSTDTQYF. The J gene is TRBJ2-3, the V gene TRBV7-9; D possibly corresponds to TRBD1 (5 bases). CDR1 is SEHNR, CDR2 FQNEAQ, per germline (reference sequence). V shed 3 bases and J shed 3 bases, with 19 bases lying between them. This CDR3 is 17 amino acids long.

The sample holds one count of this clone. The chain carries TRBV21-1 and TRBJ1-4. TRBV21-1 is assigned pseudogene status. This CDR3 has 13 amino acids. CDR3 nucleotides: TGTGCCAGCAGCAAAGGGTTCCTTAAAAAACTGTTTTTT. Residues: CASSKGFLKKLFF.

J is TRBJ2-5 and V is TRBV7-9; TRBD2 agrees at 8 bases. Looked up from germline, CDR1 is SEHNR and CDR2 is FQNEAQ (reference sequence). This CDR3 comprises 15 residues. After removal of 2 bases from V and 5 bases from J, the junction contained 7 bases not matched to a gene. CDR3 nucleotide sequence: TGTGCCAGCAGCTTATACGGGAGGGCCGGTGAGACCCAGTACTTC. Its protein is CASSLYGRAGETQYF. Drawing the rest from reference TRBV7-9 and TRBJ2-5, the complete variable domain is DTGVSQNPRHKITKRGQNVTFRCDPISEHNRLYWYRQTLGQGPEFLTYFQNEAQLEKSRLLSDRFSAERPKGSFSTLEIQRTEQGDSAMYLCASSLYGRAGETQYFGPGTRLLVL.

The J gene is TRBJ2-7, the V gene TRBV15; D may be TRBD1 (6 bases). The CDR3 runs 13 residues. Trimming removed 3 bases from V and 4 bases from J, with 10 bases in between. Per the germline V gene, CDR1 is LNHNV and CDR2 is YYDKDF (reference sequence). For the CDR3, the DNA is TGTGCCACCAGCAGTATCAGGGGATACGAGCAGTACTTC. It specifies CATSSIRGYEQYF.

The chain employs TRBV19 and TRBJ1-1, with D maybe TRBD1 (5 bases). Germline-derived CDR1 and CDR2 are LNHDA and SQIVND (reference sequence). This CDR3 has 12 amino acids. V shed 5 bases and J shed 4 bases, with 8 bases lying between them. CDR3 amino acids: CASSPGGTEAFF. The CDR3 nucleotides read TGTGCCAGTAGTCCCGGGGGCACTGAAGCTTTCTTT.

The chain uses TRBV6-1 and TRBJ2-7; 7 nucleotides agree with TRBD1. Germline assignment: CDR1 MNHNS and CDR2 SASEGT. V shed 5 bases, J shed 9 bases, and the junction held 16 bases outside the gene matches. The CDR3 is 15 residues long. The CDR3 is CASSRRQGEGAPQYF. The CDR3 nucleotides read TGTGCCAGCAGTCGCCGACAGGGCGAAGGGGCCCCGCAGTACTTC.

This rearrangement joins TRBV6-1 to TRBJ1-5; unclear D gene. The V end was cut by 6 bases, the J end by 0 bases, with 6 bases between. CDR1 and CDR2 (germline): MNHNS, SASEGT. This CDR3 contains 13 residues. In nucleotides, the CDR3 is TGTGCCAGCAGGTACAGTAGCAATCAGCCCCAGCATTTT. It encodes CASRYSSNQPQHF.

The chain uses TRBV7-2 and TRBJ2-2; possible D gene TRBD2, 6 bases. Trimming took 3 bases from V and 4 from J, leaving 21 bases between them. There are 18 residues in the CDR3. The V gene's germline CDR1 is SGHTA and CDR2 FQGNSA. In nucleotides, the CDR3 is TGTGCCAGCAGCTTTGCCGTCGGAGTATTGGGGGGCACCGGGGAGCTGTTTTTT. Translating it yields CASSFAVGVLGGTGELFF. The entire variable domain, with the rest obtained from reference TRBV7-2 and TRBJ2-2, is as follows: GAGVSQSPSNKVTEKGKDVELRCDPISGHTALYWYRQSLGQGLEFLIYFQGNSAPDKSGLPSDRFSAERTGGSVSTLTIQRTQQEDSAVYLCASSFAVGVLGGTGELFFGEGSRLTVL.

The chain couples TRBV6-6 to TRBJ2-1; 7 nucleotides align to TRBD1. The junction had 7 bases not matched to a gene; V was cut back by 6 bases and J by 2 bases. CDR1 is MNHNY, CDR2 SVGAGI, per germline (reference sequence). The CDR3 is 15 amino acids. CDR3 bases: TGTGCCAGCAGCACCGGGGACAGTCCCTACAATGAGCAGTTCTTC. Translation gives CASSTGDSPYNEQFF.

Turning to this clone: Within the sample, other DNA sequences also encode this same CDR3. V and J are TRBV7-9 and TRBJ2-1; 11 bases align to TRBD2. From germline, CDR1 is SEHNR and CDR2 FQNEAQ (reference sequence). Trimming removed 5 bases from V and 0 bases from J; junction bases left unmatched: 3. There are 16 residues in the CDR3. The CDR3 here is CASSKTSGSSYNEQFF. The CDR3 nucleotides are TGTGCCAGCAGCAAAACTAGCGGGAGCTCCTACAATGAGCAGTTCTTC.

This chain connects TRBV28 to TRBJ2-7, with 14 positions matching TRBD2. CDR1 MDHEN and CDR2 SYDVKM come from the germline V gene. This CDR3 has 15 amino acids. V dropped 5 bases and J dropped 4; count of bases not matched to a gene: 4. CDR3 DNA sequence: TGTGCCAGCAGTACTGGGACTAGCGGGAGATACGAGCAGTACTTC. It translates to CASSTGTSGRYEQYF.